This TCR beta chain derives from a study of cytomegalovirus exposure and HLA in healthy donors. Primers: 60 Vbeta forward and 13 Jbeta reverse. Profiling relied on immunoSEQ multiplex PCR, and the TCRdb table lists in-frame clones only, not all of them. In the table there are approximately 140,000 clones, 82% of which are singletons. Study-level results: The classifier reportedly diagnosed cytomegalovirus status with high sensitivity and specificity. A highly shared variant cluster was judged a likely technical artifact. In an earlier analysis, most TCR beta V segments were productive about 87% or about 30% of the time. In vitro assays verified that a few CMV-associated chains recognized CMV antigens specifically.

Points on this clone: Its target is unknown.

This CDR3 comprises 19 residues. Germline lookup yields CDR1 PRHDT and CDR2 FYEKMQ (reference sequence). V shed 5 bases and J 1 base; nucleotides not matched to a gene: 16. Material for sequencing was PBMCs. The source of this sequence is a boy aged 5-17 years in good health and CMV-seronegative. The rearrangement joins TRBV13 to TRBJ2-7, with 11 bases identical to TRBD1. The CDR3 is CASSPGTSSGTGGSYEQYF. The CDR3 DNA reads as TGTGCCAGCAGCCCCGGGACTTCTTCCGGGACAGGGGGTTCCTACGAGCAGTACTTC.